This T cell receptor (beta chain) was captured by sequencing in a study of cytomegalovirus exposure and HLA in healthy donors. General study findings and limits: Most CMV-associated TCR beta chains were later found to appear HLA-restricted. A later analysis showed TCR association rates differing by HLA locus, peaking at DRB1 and lowest at HLA-C. A further, later analysis showed that HLA-associated TCR beta chains (compared with equally common others) were more clonally expanded.

To note about this clone: Its cognate antigen is unknown. Germline and junction disagree at one end, which may indicate a read error.

This CDR3 spans 12 amino acids. CDR1 and CDR2 from the germline V gene are MDHEN and SYDVKM. Both 60 Vbeta primers and 13 Jbeta primers went into the PCR. Sequencing was performed with immunoSEQ multiplex PCR; in TCRdb, only in-frame clones are kept and a portion is missing. The sample lists 75,000 or so clones; roughly 80% were seen once. This chain connects TRBV28 to TRBJ2-7, with 9 bases matching TRBD2. Sequenced input: PBMCs. The clonotype comes from a woman in her 30s in good health and CMV-seropositive. This CDR3 reads CASDPIAGAPIF. CDR3 in DNA: TGTGCCAGCGATCCTATAGCGGGAGCCCCTATTTTC.